The entry below describes one T cell receptor beta chain. This entry is derived from a study of Tregs in tolerant kidney transplant recipients. Sequencing was performed with immunoSEQ multiplex PCR; in TCRdb, only in-frame clones are kept and a portion is missing. This sample yields fewer than 20,000 clones, of which approximately 80% are seen a single time; around 2.5% belongs to the top ten. CDR1 and CDR2 from the germline V gene are LGHNA and YSLEER. This CDR3 is built from 17 residues. V lost 0 bases and J 0 bases, leaving 12 bases between the germline ends. This TCR derives from a human donor in good health. Sequencing was carried out using Tregs from blood. The rearrangement joins TRBV4-3 to TRBJ2-1; no firm D call. CDR3 nucleotide sequence: TGCGCCAGCAGCCAAGATGTAAAGGGAAGCTCCTACAATGAGCAGTTCTTC. It yields the protein CASSQDVKGSSYNEQFF.